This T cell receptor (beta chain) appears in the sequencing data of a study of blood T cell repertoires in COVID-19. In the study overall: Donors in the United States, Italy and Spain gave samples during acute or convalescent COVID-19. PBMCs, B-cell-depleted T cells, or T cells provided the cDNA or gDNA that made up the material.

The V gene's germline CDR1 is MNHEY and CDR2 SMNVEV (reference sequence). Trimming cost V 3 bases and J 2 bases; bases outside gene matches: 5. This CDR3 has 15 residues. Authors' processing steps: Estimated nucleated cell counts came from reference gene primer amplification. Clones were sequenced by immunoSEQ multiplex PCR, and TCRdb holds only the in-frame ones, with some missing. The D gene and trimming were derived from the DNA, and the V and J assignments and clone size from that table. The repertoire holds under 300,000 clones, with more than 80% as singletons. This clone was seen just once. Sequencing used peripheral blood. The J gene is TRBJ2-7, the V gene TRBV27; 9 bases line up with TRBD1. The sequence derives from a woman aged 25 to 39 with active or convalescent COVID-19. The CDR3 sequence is CASSLGTGLAYEQYF. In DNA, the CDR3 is TGTGCCAGCAGTTTGGGGACAGGGCTAGCCTACGAGCAGTACTTC.